The next 23 T cell receptor beta chains were all read from a single sample in a study of blood T cell repertoires in COVID-19. Sequenced by immunoSEQ multiplex PCR; TCRdb stores in-frame clones only, minus some. The sample lists about 200,000 clones; around nine tenths were seen once. The specimen sequenced was PBMCs or T cells enriched from blood (not recorded which). These receptors all stem from a woman in her twenties or thirties with acute COVID-19.

This chain connects TRBV10-3 to TRBJ2-1, with TRBD1 matching 8 bases. This CDR3 region has 14 residues. Germline V CDR1 and CDR2: ENHRY, SYGVKD. Germline trimming cut 6 bases from V and 4 bases from J; bases unmatched to any gene: 5. The CDR3 DNA sequence: TGTGCCATCAGGGACAGGGTGGGATACAATGAGCAGTTCTTC. Protein sequence: CAIRDRVGYNEQFF.

The chain carries TRBV28 and TRBJ1-5; TRBD1 is a possible D gene (6 bases). Per germline, CDR1 MDHEN and CDR2 SYDVKM. Deletions cut 2 bases from V and 3 bases from J, with 11 bases between. The length of the CDR3 is 15 residues. The CDR3, as DNA: TGTGCCAGCAGTTTAGGGACAACAGTCAATCAGCCCCAGCATTTT. Translated, it gives CASSLGTTVNQPQHF. The whole variable domain, remainder taken from reference TRBV28 and TRBJ1-5, is DVKVTQSSRYLVKRTGEKVFLECVQDMDHENMFWYRQDPGLGLRLIYFSYDVKMKEKGDIPEGYSVSREKKERFSLILESASTNQTSMYLCASSLGTTVNQPQHFGDGTRLSIL.

This chain links TRBV10-1 with TRBJ1-5; 7 bases agree with TRBD1. The V segment lost 6 bases and the J segment 3 bases; nucleotides outside the gene matches: 2. There are 13 residues in the CDR3. The germline CDR1 and CDR2 sequences are WNHNN and SYGVQD (reference sequence). The DNA of the CDR3 is TGCGCCAGCAGCACAGGGGTCAATCAGCCCCAGCATTTT. Encoded protein: CASSTGVNQPQHF.

The V and J genes are TRBV30 and TRBJ1-6; D is possibly TRBD1 (6 bases). V shed 1 base and J shed 10 bases, with 11 bases lying between them. Germline V gene lookup returns CDR1 GTSNPN and CDR2 SVGIG (reference sequence). CDR3 length: 13 amino acids. The CDR3 protein is CAWSEGVGSPLHF. CDR3 nucleotides: TGTGCCTGGAGTGAGGGGGTTGGCTCACCCCTCCACTTT.

The V call is TRBV9, the J call TRBJ1-4; D uncertain. The CDR3 is 15 amino acids. The ends were cut back, 2 bases at V and 3 bases at J, with 11 bases in the middle. The germline V gene has CDR1 SGDLS and CDR2 YYNGEE. The CDR3 DNA sequence: TGTGCCAGCAGCGTGCTGACGGGTTCTAATGAAAAACTGTTTTTT. The encoded protein is CASSVLTGSNEKLFF.

The V and J genes are TRBV24-1 and TRBJ1-5; the match to TRBD1 covers 7 bases. The CDR3 consists of 16 residues. The V segment lost 5 bases and the J segment 0 bases; nucleotides outside the gene matches: 6. Germline CDR1 reads KGHDR; CDR2 reads SFDVKD. The CDR3 coding sequence is TGTGCCACCAGTGGTCCGGGACAGCATAGCAATCAGCCCCAGCATTTT. Amino acids: CATSGPGQHSNQPQHF.

The chain uses TRBV19 and TRBJ1-3; 10 bases line up with TRBD1. The J segment lost 0 bases and the V segment lost 6 bases, leaving 11 bases of the junction unmatched. Germline V CDR1 and CDR2: LNHDA, SQIVND (reference sequence). There are 18 residues in the CDR3. CDR3 in amino acids: CASSRDRGEPFSGNTIYF. As DNA, the CDR3 is TGTGCCAGTAGCCGGGACAGGGGCGAACCCTTCTCTGGAAACACCATATATTTT.

The sample holds a few counts of this clone. This chain uses TRBV28 with TRBJ1-5; tentatively, D is TRBD1 (6 bases). This CDR3 contains 14 residues. V shed 10 bases and J shed 4 bases, with 17 bases lying between them. Germline assignment: CDR1 MDHEN and CDR2 SYDVKM. In DNA, the CDR3 is TGTGCCACCCAACGGCAGGGGACAAATCAGCCCCAGCATTTT. Amino acid sequence: CATQRQGTNQPQHF.

This sequence joins TRBV6-6 and TRBJ1-4; D is ambiguous. The CDR3 sequence is 14 residues long. The V end was cut by 4 bases, the J end by 5 bases, with 11 bases between. Germline lookup yields CDR1 MNHNY and CDR2 SVGAGI (reference sequence). The CDR3 DNA reads TGTGCCAGCAGTTTTTCAGGTACAAATGAAAAACTGTTTTTT. Translated: CASSFSGTNEKLFF.

This chain joins TRBV2 and TRBJ1-3, with D uncertain. CDR1 and CDR2 from the germline V gene are SNHLY and FYNNEI. The CDR3 is 15 residues long. Trimming removed 6 bases from V and 0 bases from J, with 12 bases in between. DNA for the CDR3: TGTGCCAGCAGAGCAGACGGGTTCTCTGGAAACACCATATATTTT. It specifies CASRADGFSGNTIYF.

This chain's CDR3 is CASSLGLALNEQFF. In DNA, the CDR3 is TGTGCCAGCAGCTTGGGACTAGCTCTAAATGAGCAGTTCTTC. The rearrangement links TRBV7-8 to TRBJ2-1, with 9 bases aligning to TRBD2. The germline V gene encodes CDR1 SGHVS and CDR2 FQNEAQ. V lost 3 bases and J lost 7; bases outside the gene matches: 4. CDR3 length equals 14 residues.

This chain connects TRBV4-1 to TRBJ2-5; TRBD2 aligns across 7 bases. Germline CDR1 and CDR2: MGHRA and YSYEKL. V lost 4 bases and J lost 4; bases outside the gene matches: 9. CDR3 length: 15 amino acids. The CDR3 bases are TGCGCCAGCAGCCCCCCCGGAGGGAGGGGAGAGACCCAGTACTTC. It encodes CASSPPGGRGETQYF.

This chain links TRBV6-5 with TRBJ1-2; 10 bases line up with TRBD1. This CDR3 is 14 amino acids long. V was clipped by 0 bases and J by 7 bases; unmatched bases: 2. CDR1 is MNHEY and CDR2 is SVGAGI in the germline V gene. CDR3 in DNA: TGTGCCAGCAGTTACTCGGGACAGGGGCTTGGCTACACCTTC. This gives the protein CASSYSGQGLGYTF.

This clone was recorded only once. The chain combines TRBV7-8 with TRBJ2-7; D might be TRBD1 (6 bases). V dropped 5 bases and J dropped 6 bases, with 20 bases sitting between them. Germline CDR1 and CDR2: SGHVS and FQNEAQ. The CDR3 runs to 15 residues. The CDR3 sequence is CASSITWVQGLEQYF. The CDR3 DNA is TGTGCCAGCAGCATAACCTGGGTCCAGGGGCTCGAGCAGTACTTC.

This chain joins TRBV28 and TRBJ1-1; tentatively, D is TRBD1 (6 bases). The V and J ends lost 1 base and 1 base respectively, with 10 bases between them. The germline CDR1 and CDR2 sequences are MDHEN and SYDVKM. The CDR3 consists of 15 residues. The CDR3 sequence: CASSLFGQRNTEAFF. The CDR3 nucleotides are TGTGCCAGCAGTTTATTCGGACAGAGGAACACTGAAGCTTTCTTT.

This clone is a singleton in its sample. V is TRBV10-3 and J is TRBJ1-2; D is possibly TRBD1 (5 bases). Looked up from germline, CDR1 is ENHRY and CDR2 is SYGVKD. The V end was cut by 2 bases, the J end by 2 bases, with 12 bases between. CDR3 length: 15 residues. The CDR3 region has the DNA TGTGCCATCAGTGAGGTCAGGGCTGGAAACTATGGCTACACCTTC. Its protein is CAISEVRAGNYGYTF.

This clone was seen once. The rearrangement uses TRBV7-2 and TRBJ2-2, with D possibly TRBD2 on 6 matching bases. The CDR3 consists of 15 residues. Germline-derived CDR1 and CDR2 are SGHTA and FQGNSA. V gave up 3 bases and J gave up 6 bases, with 14 bases separating them. The CDR3 here is CASSFHHTSPGELFF. CDR3 nucleotides: TGTGCCAGCAGCTTTCACCACACTAGCCCCGGGGAGCTGTTTTTT.

The chain has TRBV30 and TRBJ2-5; 10 nucleotides align to TRBD2. Germline loops: CDR1 GTSNPN, CDR2 SVGIG (reference sequence). V trimming: 1 base; J trimming: 6 bases; junction bases outside the gene matches: 5. The CDR3 contains 14 residues. The CDR3 sequence: CAWSAPSGGQTQYF. In nucleotides, the CDR3 is TGTGCCTGGAGTGCGCCTAGCGGGGGTCAGACCCAGTACTTC.

This clone occurred once. The V and J genes are TRBV27 and TRBJ1-1, with a tentative D call TRBD1 (6 bases). Trimming pared 5 bases from V and 5 bases from J, leaving 12 bases between. The CDR3 is 13 amino acids. Per germline, CDR1 MNHEY and CDR2 SMNVEV (reference sequence). CDR3 sequence reads: CASSLSGETEAFF. As DNA, the CDR3 is TGTGCCAGCAGTCTCTCAGGGGAAACTGAAGCTTTCTTT.

CDR3 sequence (DNA): TGCGCCAGCAGCTTGAATCGCGGGGGGGCCAACACCGGGGAGCTGTTTTTT. It translates to CASSLNRGGANTGELFF. The rearrangement joins TRBV5-1 to TRBJ2-2; TRBD2 agrees at 9 bases. V was pared by 1 base and J by 2 bases, with 6 bases of the junction left unmatched. The CDR3 has 17 amino acids. CDR1 and CDR2 (germline): SGHRS, YFSETQ. Filled out from reference TRBV5-1 and TRBJ2-2, the complete variable domain reads KAGVTQTPRYLIKTRGQQVTLSCSPISGHRSVSWYQQTPGQGLQFLFEYFSETQRNKGNFPGRFSGRQFSNSRSEMNVSTLELGDSALYLCASSLNRGGANTGELFFGEGSRLTVL.

V gene TRBV7-2 combines with J gene TRBJ2-1; 11 nucleotides line up with TRBD1. CDR1 is SGHTA and CDR2 is FQGNSA in the germline V gene. The ends lost 1 base at V and 6 bases at J; junction bases unmatched: 5. The CDR3 spans 16 residues. This chain's CDR3 is CASSLVGQGAPNEQFF. CDR3 nucleotide sequence: TGTGCCAGCAGCTTAGTTGGACAGGGGGCCCCCAATGAGCAGTTCTTC.

This rearrangement joins TRBV19 to TRBJ2-3, with D perhaps matching TRBD1 (6 bases). V was shortened by 3 bases and J by 4 bases, with 11 bases between the two germline ends. CDR3 length: 14 amino acids. The V gene's germline CDR1 is LNHDA and CDR2 SQIVND (reference sequence). CDR3 region: CASSIRGWPDTQYF. The CDR3 DNA sequence: TGTGCCAGTAGTATTAGGGGGTGGCCAGATACGCAGTATTTT.

This sequence joins TRBV19 and TRBJ2-4; 8 nucleotides match TRBD1. Germline values: CDR1 LNHDA, CDR2 SQIVND (reference sequence). After removal of 1 base from V and 6 bases from J, the junction contained 5 bases not matched to a gene. The CDR3 has 15 residues. The CDR3: CASSIAQQGANIQYF. The DNA for the CDR3 is TGTGCCAGTAGTATAGCCCAGCAGGGGGCAAACATTCAGTACTTC. The full variable domain, in which reference TRBV19 and TRBJ2-4 provide the parts outside the CDR3, is DGGITQSPKYLFRKEGQNVTLSCEQNLNHDAMYWYRQDPGQGLRLIYYSQIVNDFQKGDIAEGYSVSREKKESFPLTVTSAQKNPTAFYLCASSIAQQGANIQYFGAGTRLSVL.